These 27 T cell receptor beta chains were all obtained from the same sample, sequenced in a study of tumor-infiltrating lymphocytes in primary liver carcinoma. DNA and RNA were both co-extracted from about 19-30 mg of bulk tissue that had not been sorted. A primer matching the constant region was used to make TCR beta cDNA from approximately 500 ng of total RNA. Libraries for TCR beta were built through three nested multiplex PCR rounds, which together made up a slightly modified ARM-PCR procedure. Researchers ran the first two PCR rounds for 9 to 10 cycles each with TRBV1-TRBV30 forward primers and a C-beta reverse primer. TCRdb redid the calling of the multiplex PCR reads with MiXCR, one entry per CDR3 protein. Of 100,000 to 150,000 distinct CDR3 sequences listed, roughly three fifths are singletons. The sample comprised liver tumor tissue from sampling region 3. Indicated subset: tumor region T3, left-lateral pole. Every receptor here comes from a woman aged 55-70 years with primary liver carcinoma and hepatitis B virus infection.

This clonotype was detected a few times. A read error may explain this, as a much larger clone is one base away. The V gene is TRBV5-1, the J gene TRBJ2-4; D gene uncertain. Germline V gene data show CDR1 as SGHRS and CDR2 as YFSETQ. Trimming cost V 4 bases and J 9 bases, with 17 bases left between them. The CDR3 is 14 amino acids. As DNA, the CDR3 is TGCGCCAGCAGCCCAACATCGACCGCGAGCATTCAGTACTTC. It encodes CASSPTSTASIQYF. Drawing the rest from reference TRBV5-1 and TRBJ2-4, the complete variable domain is KAGVTQTPRYLIKTRGQQVTLSCSPISGHRSVSWYQQTPGQGLQFLFEYFSETQRNKGNFPGRFSGRQFSNSRSEMNVSTLELGDSALYLCASSPTSTASIQYFGAGTRLSVL.

This clonotype was seen at least ten times. The chain uses TRBV30 and TRBJ2-5; the D gene is possibly TRBD1 (5 bases). The CDR3 covers 14 residues. V lost 5 bases to trimming and J lost 4 bases, with 17 bases between them. The germline CDR1 and CDR2 sequences are GTSNPN and SVGIG (reference sequence). The CDR3 spells CAWGLGLVAETQYF. As DNA, the CDR3 is TGTGCCTGGGGGCTGGGGCTAGTGGCAGAGACCCAGTACTTC.

On this clonotype: A junction boundary mismatches the germline segment, possibly from a read error. The chain employs TRBV11-2 and TRBJ2-5; 9 bases agree with TRBD2. The CDR3 runs 16 residues. The germline V gene has CDR1 SGHAT and CDR2 FQNNGV. CDR3 amino acids: CVSSYSRCSGRETQYF. The CDR3 coding sequence is TGTGTCAGCAGTTACTCCCGTTGTAGCGGGAGAGAGACCCAGTACTTC. The full variable domain, in which reference TRBV11-2 and TRBJ2-5 provide the parts outside the CDR3, is EAGVAQSPRYKIIEKRQSVAFWCNPISGHATLYWYQQILGQGPKLLIQFQNNGVVDDSQLPKDRFSAERLKGVDSTLKIQPAKLEDSAVYLCVSSYSRCSGRETQYFGPGTRLLVL.

To note about this clonotype: Sequence at one end of the junction differs from germline and may be a read error. This chain uses TRBV11-2 with TRBJ2-5; D is perhaps TRBD2 (5 bases). The CDR3 loop spans 16 amino acids. Germline CDR1 is SGHAT and CDR2 is FQNNGV. This CDR3 is CASGYSRGRGRETQYF. As DNA, the CDR3 is TGTGCCAGCGGCTACTCCCGTGGTAGAGGGAGAGAGACCCAATACTTC.

As for this clonotype: At one end the junction does not follow the germline gene, possibly because of a read error. The rearrangement links TRBV6-5 to TRBJ2-1, with TRBD2 matching 7 bases. CDR1 is MNHEY and CDR2 is SVGAGI in the germline V gene. The CDR3 is 16 residues long. This CDR3 is CPSRETGGSRGNEQFF. The CDR3 nucleotides are TGTCCCAGCAGGGAGACTGGCGGGAGCCGTGGGAATGAGCAGTTCTTC.

Remarks on this clonotype: One end of the junction is discordant with germline, which a read error may explain. This rearrangement joins TRBV4-2 to TRBJ1-2, with D hard to call. The CDR3 length is 15 residues. Germline V lookup: CDR1 LGHNA, CDR2 YNFKEQ. CDR3: CASGHSLGSSRGYTF. The CDR3 DNA sequence: TGTGCCAGCGGCCACTCCCTCGGGTCCAGTAGAGGCTATACCTTC.

This clonotype showed up many times. This sequence joins TRBV30 and TRBJ1-2; D might be TRBD1 (6 bases). The CDR3 spans 12 residues. The V end was cut by 5 bases, the J end by 1 base, with 8 bases between. Germline CDR1 is GTSNPN and CDR2 is SVGIG (reference sequence). The CDR3 sequence: CAWGQFNYGYTF. For the CDR3, the DNA is TGTGCCTGGGGACAGTTTAACTATGGCTACACCTTC.

To note about this clonotype: A junction end diverges from the germline sequence, so it may reflect a read error. The rearrangement links TRBV11-1 to TRBJ2-7; D is possibly TRBD2 (6 bases). The germline CDR1 and CDR2 sequences are SGHAT and FQDESV (reference sequence). The CDR3 contains 15 residues. The CDR3 loop reads CASSWGGTRTYGQCF. The CDR3 DNA reads as TGTGCCAGCAGCTGGGGCGGGACGAGGACCTACGGTCAGTGCTTC.

This clonotype was seen ten or more times. The rearrangement links TRBV4-1 to TRBJ1-2; 9 bases map to TRBD1. The CDR3 totals 17 residues. Per germline, CDR1 MGHRA and CDR2 YSYEKL. V gave up 1 base and J gave up 8 bases; unmatched junction bases: 14. The CDR3 loop is CASSQGHHRGQAEGYTF. The CDR3 region has the DNA TGCGCCAGCAGCCAAGGGCACCACAGGGGGCAAGCGGAAGGCTACACCTTC.

This clonotype has ten or more counts. V and J are TRBV6-2 or TRBV6-3 and TRBJ1-5; D is uncertain. V gave up 2 bases and J gave up 0 bases, with 8 bases separating them. Germline assignment: CDR1 MNHEY and CDR2 SVGEGT. The CDR3 spans 15 residues. The CDR3 is CASSYGGYSNQPQHF. CDR3 nucleotide sequence: TGTGCCAGCAGTTACGGAGGATATAGCAATCAGCCCCAGCATTTT.

In its sample, this clonotype is medium-sized. The J gene is TRBJ2-5, the V gene TRBV11-1; TRBD2 agrees at 7 bases. The CDR3 is made up of 17 amino acids. The germline gives CDR1 SGHAT, CDR2 FQDESV (reference sequence). Trimming took 5 bases from V and 2 from J; bases not matched to a gene: 14. CDR3 protein: CASSPRWGGSYQETQYF. Here the CDR3 DNA reads TGTGCCAGCAGCCCCCGGTGGGGCGGGAGTTATCAAGAGACCCAGTACTTC. The whole variable domain, filled in from reference TRBV11-1 and TRBJ2-5, reads EAEVAQSPRYKITEKSQAVAFWCDPISGHATLYWYRQILGQGPELLVQFQDESVVDDSQLPKDRFSAERLKGVDSTLKIQPAELGDSAMYLCASSPRWGGSYQETQYFGPGTRLLVL.

On this clonotype: A much larger clone sits a single nucleotide away, making a read error possible. The CDR3 spells CASSLGGESVKTQYF. DNA for the CDR3: TGTGCCAGCAGTTTAGGGGGGGAGTCCGTAAAGACCCAGTACTTC. The chain carries TRBV28 and TRBJ2-5, with 7 bases identical to TRBD2. Trimming took 2 bases from V and 6 from J; bases not matched to a gene: 9. The germline CDR1 and CDR2 sequences are MDHEN and SYDVKM. The CDR3 runs to 15 residues.

This rearrangement joins TRBV6-6 to TRBJ2-7; no definite D call. V lost 6 bases, J lost 10 bases, and 19 bases lay in between. The length of the CDR3 is 13 residues. The germline V gene has CDR1 MNHNY and CDR2 SVGAGI (reference sequence). The CDR3 reads CASSYTKGSEQYF. CDR3 nucleotides: TGTGCCAGCAGCTACACGAAGGGATCCGAACAGTACTTC.

Comment on this clonotype: Germline and junction disagree at one end, which may indicate a read error. This chain links TRBV29-1 with TRBJ1-1, with a weak D call TRBD1 (5 bases). The length of the CDR3 is 17 residues. The germline V gene has CDR1 SQVTM and CDR2 ANQGSEA. This chain's CDR3 is CSVDREGPTVISTEAFF. In DNA form, the CDR3 reads TGCAGCGTTGACAGGGAGGGGCCAACGGTCATAAGCACTGAAGCTTTCTTC.

The chain employs TRBV11-2 and TRBJ2-3; D is perhaps TRBD1 or TRBD2 (5 bases each). V dropped 7 bases and J dropped 9 bases, with 11 bases sitting between them. Germline-derived CDR1 and CDR2 are SGHAT and FQNNGV. The CDR3 totals 11 residues. The CDR3: CASNLGTTQYF. The CDR3 DNA sequence: TGTGCCAGCAACCTTGGGACGACGCAGTATTTT.

This clonotype was counted many times. CDR3 in DNA: TGTGCCAGCAGCCATATACCGGGACTCGGGGCGGGTACGCAGTATTTT. It codes for CASSHIPGLGAGTQYF. V usage is TRBV11-2 and J usage is TRBJ2-3; TRBD2 is a possible D gene (6 bases). Germline V gene data show CDR1 as SGHAT and CDR2 as FQNNGV. V lost 5 bases and J lost 8, with 23 bases in between. The CDR3 totals 16 residues.

This clonotype showed up many times. V gene TRBV5-4 combines with J gene TRBJ2-1; D might be TRBD2 (6 bases). The CDR3 is 14 residues long. V lost 1 base and J lost 4, with 9 bases in between. The V gene's germline CDR1 is SGHNT and CDR2 YYREEE (reference sequence). The CDR3 region has the DNA TGTGCCAGCAGCTTGTACGGAGGGTACAATGAGCAGTTCTTC. It yields the protein CASSLYGGYNEQFF. The full variable domain, in which reference TRBV5-4 and TRBJ2-1 provide the parts outside the CDR3, is ETGVTQSPTHLIKTRGQQVTLRCSSQSGHNTVSWYQQALGQGPQFIFQYYREEENGRGNFPPRFSGLQFPNYSSELNVNALELDDSALYLCASSLYGGYNEQFFGPGTRLTVL.

In regard to this clonotype: One end of the junction varies from germline; a read error may be responsible. This chain uses TRBV11-3 with TRBJ2-1; D unresolved. The CDR3 is 17 amino acids. CDR1 and CDR2 (germline): SGHNT, YENEEA. This CDR3 reads CTSSSIGASLSYNEQFF. CDR3 in DNA: TGTACCAGCAGCTCCATAGGTGCATCCCTATCCTACAATGAGCAGTTCTTC. Full variable domain (missing parts from reference TRBV11-3 and TRBJ2-1): EAGVVQSPRYKIIEKKQPVAFWCNPISGHNTLYWYLQNLGQGPELLIRYENEEAVDDSQLPKDRFSAERLKGVDSTLKIQPAELGDSAVYLCTSSSIGASLSYNEQFFGPGTRLTVL.

To note about this clonotype: The missing conserved phenylalanine or tryptophan at the end of this CDR3 makes a read error likely. The chain combines TRBV29-1 with TRBJ1-2; tentative D call: TRBD1 (6 bases). V was clipped by 6 bases and J by 7 bases, with 21 bases between them. From germline, CDR1 is SQVTM and CDR2 ANQGSEA. The CDR3 loop spans 14 amino acids. The CDR3 region is CSVATGGTSSGYTI. In DNA form, the CDR3 reads TGCAGCGTCGCGACTGGGGGCACATCCTCTGGCTACACCATC.

In its sample, this clonotype was seen a few times. The chain has TRBV5-1 and TRBJ2-1; 8 bases agree with TRBD2. J gave up 0 bases and V 2 bases, and 1 base lay outside the gene matches. The V gene's germline CDR1 is SGHRS and CDR2 YFSETQ. The CDR3 runs 15 residues. The DNA of the CDR3 is TGCGCCAGCAGCTTTAGCGGGGCCTCCTACAATGAGCAGTTCTTC. Protein product: CASSFSGASYNEQFF. Supplemented by reference TRBV5-1 and TRBJ2-1, the full variable domain reads KAGVTQTPRYLIKTRGQQVTLSCSPISGHRSVSWYQQTPGQGLQFLFEYFSETQRNKGNFPGRFSGRQFSNSRSEMNVSTLELGDSALYLCASSFSGASYNEQFFGPGTRLTVL.

This clonotype occurred many times. The chain has TRBV30 and TRBJ1-5; D remains unclear. V lost 3 bases to trimming and J lost 0 bases, with 9 bases between them. The germline gives CDR1 GTSNPN, CDR2 SVGIG (reference sequence). The CDR3 sequence is 14 residues long. The DNA of the CDR3 is TGTGCCTGGAGCTCAGGCCTTAGCAATCAGCCCCAGCATTTT. It codes for CAWSSGLSNQPQHF.

This clonotype showed up many times. DNA of the CDR3: TGTGCCTCAGGACGTACCTACGAGCAGTACTTC. It translates to CASGRTYEQYF. The chain is built from TRBV28 and TRBJ2-7; D gene uncertain. CDR1 is MDHEN and CDR2 is SYDVKM in the germline V gene. Trimming cost V 11 bases and J 2 bases, with 10 bases left between them. CDR3 length: 11 residues.

On this clonotype itself: The germline gene is not matched at one end of the junction; a read error may be the cause. This chain uses TRBV11-2 with TRBJ2-1; 9 bases agree with TRBD2. Germline CDR1 is SGHAT and CDR2 is FQNNGV. The CDR3 sequence is 17 residues long. This chain's CDR3 is CASSLPRRLAEYSEQFF. As DNA, the CDR3 is TGTGCCAGCAGCTTGCCACGCCGACTAGCGGAGTACAGTGAGCAGTTCTTC. Using reference TRBV11-2 and TRBJ2-1 for the parts outside the CDR3, the full variable domain is EAGVAQSPRYKIIEKRQSVAFWCNPISGHATLYWYQQILGQGPKLLIQFQNNGVVDDSQLPKDRFSAERLKGVDSTLKIQPAKLEDSAVYLCASSLPRRLAEYSEQFFGPGTRLTVL.

Concerning this clonotype itself: The CDR3 end shows no conserved phenylalanine or tryptophan, and so a read error is likely. The limits of the CDR3 on the DNA are not certain, so only TCRdb's listed CDR3 is given. The chain employs TRBV11-2 and TRBJ2-7. Germline V CDR1 and CDR2: SGHAT, FQNNGV. The CDR3 is made up of 14 amino acids, end residues included. This CDR3 is CASSLEGGPYERYY.

This clonotype was counted only a few times. This chain connects TRBV11-2 to TRBJ1-1, with no clear D. The CDR3 extends over 15 amino acids. V shed 6 bases and J shed 1 base, with 15 bases lying between them. The germline CDR1 and CDR2 sequences are SGHAT and FQNNGV. The CDR3 DNA sequence: TGTGCCAGCAGTATAGATCGCCTACCGAACACTGAAGCTTTCTTT. This sequence encodes CASSIDRLPNTEAFF.

Regarding this clonotype: The final CDR3 position lacks the conserved phenylalanine or tryptophan, pointing to a likely read error. The rearrangement uses TRBV11-2 and TRBJ2-3; unclear D gene. The CDR3 totals 13 residues. Per germline, CDR1 SGHAT and CDR2 FQNNGV. The DNA for the CDR3 is TGTGTCAGCAGCTTAGATCGAGGAGATACGCAGTATCAT. Translating gives CVSSLDRGDTQYH.

This rearrangement joins TRBV6-2 or TRBV6-3 to TRBJ1-1; 8 bases line up with TRBD1. There are 14 residues in the CDR3. The trim removed 11 bases at V and 5 bases at J, leaving 13 bases unmatched. Germline V gives CDR1 MNHEY, CDR2 SVGEGT. The CDR3 DNA reads TGTGCCGGCGGATACGGACAGGGAGTAACTGAAGCTTTCTTT. Translating gives CAGGYGQGVTEAFF.